One and the same sample provided the 19 T cell receptor beta chains below, sequenced in a study of OX40 agonist ivuxolimab in advanced cancers. Using immunoSEQ multiplex PCR, the repertoire was profiled, and TCRdb retains in-frame clones only, with some absent. The sample records roughly 90,000 clones, around 94% being singletons. Sequenced material: CD4+ or CD8+ T cells sorted from blood, taken in a trial of the OX40 agonist ivuxolimab. The receptors stem from an adult with an advanced solid tumor such as melanoma, head and neck, liver or kidney cancer.

V is TRBV11-3 and J is TRBJ2-5, with 14 bases identical to TRBD2. CDR3 length: 17 amino acids. Germline V CDR1 and CDR2: SGHNT, YENEEA. Losses at the gene ends were 4 bases for V and 5 bases for J; bases not matched to a gene: 9. CDR3 sequence (DNA): TGTGCCAGCAGCTCCGGGACTAGCGGGGGTTTAGGGGAGACCCAGTACTTC. Amino acid sequence: CASSSGTSGGLGETQYF.

The rearrangement links TRBV30 to TRBJ2-5, with 15 bases lining up with TRBD2. Germline V gene sequence: CDR1 GTSNPN, CDR2 SVGIG (reference sequence). This CDR3 contains 17 residues. V trimming: 5 bases; J trimming: 0 bases; junction bases outside the gene matches: 7. The CDR3 region is CAWSGTSGRSDQETQYF. The CDR3 nucleotides read TGTGCCTGGTCCGGGACTAGCGGGAGGAGTGACCAAGAGACCCAGTACTTC. Variable domain in full (rest from reference TRBV30 and TRBJ2-5): SQTIHQWPATLVQPVGSPLSLECTVEGTSNPNLYWYRQAAGRGLQLLFYSVGIGQISSEVPQNLSASRPQDRQFILSSKKLLLSDSGFYLCAWSGTSGRSDQETQYFGPGTRLLVL.

The V and J genes are TRBV29-1 and TRBJ2-7, with D possibly TRBD1 on 6 matching bases. The CDR3 totals 11 residues. Trimming pared 7 bases from V and 5 bases from J, leaving 12 bases between. The germline gives CDR1 SQVTM, CDR2 ANQGSEA. DNA for the CDR3: TGCAGCGGATTCCAGGGGAACGAGCAGTACTTC. It is translated as CSGFQGNEQYF.

The chain links TRBV5-1 to TRBJ2-1; D ambiguous. Germline CDR1 reads SGHRS; CDR2 reads YFSETQ. V lost 1 base and J 7 bases, leaving 6 bases between the germline ends. The CDR3 length is 12 residues. The CDR3 DNA reads TGCGCCAGCAGCTTGAAAGGGAATGAGCAGTTCTTC. It yields the protein CASSLKGNEQFF.

The CDR3 is CASRDSLYYEQYF. In DNA, the CDR3 is TGTGCCAGTCGGGACAGCCTATACTACGAGCAGTACTTC. This rearrangement joins TRBV7-9 to TRBJ2-7, with 7 nucleotides matching TRBD1. The CDR3 has 13 residues. V was pared by 9 bases and J by 3 bases, with 8 bases of the junction left unmatched. Germline CDR1 is SEHNR and CDR2 is FQNEAQ (reference sequence).

CDR3 residues: CASSLSVFRGTRREKLFF. CDR3 bases: TGTGCCAGCAGTTTATCGGTTTTTCGTGGGACCAGGAGGGAAAAACTGTTTTTT. The V call is TRBV27, the J call TRBJ1-4, with TRBD1 as a possible D gene (5 bases). The CDR3 has 18 residues. Per the germline V gene, CDR1 is MNHEY and CDR2 is SMNVEV (reference sequence). Trimming took 0 bases from V and 8 from J, leaving 22 bases between them.

The chain carries TRBV6-5 and TRBJ1-1; D possibly corresponds to TRBD1 (5 bases). Per the germline V gene, CDR1 is MNHEY and CDR2 is SVGAGI. With 6 bases removed from V and 7 bases from J, the gap between germline ends came to 12 bases. There are 12 residues in the CDR3. The CDR3 reads CASSPLRGEAFF. The CDR3 bases are TGTGCCAGCAGCCCCCTTAGGGGTGAAGCTTTCTTT.

The chain uses TRBV4-3 and TRBJ1-4; tentative D call: TRBD1 (6 bases). Germline V lookup: CDR1 LGHNA, CDR2 YSLEER. The CDR3 length is 19 residues. Trimming left V 2 bases short and J 3 bases short, with 22 bases between. The CDR3 spells CASSQNPPPPGGPNEKLFF. CDR3 DNA: TGCGCCAGCAGCCAAAACCCGCCCCCCCCGGGGGGCCCTAATGAAAAACTGTTTTTT.

J is TRBJ2-5 and V is TRBV27, with D uncertain. The last part of the DNA fits TRBJ2-7 better; the J call may be wrong. The CDR3 is 13 amino acids. CDR1 and CDR2 (germline): MNHEY, SMNVEV (reference sequence). The CDR3: CASSLGIAYEQYF. CDR3 in DNA: TGTGCCAGCAGTTTAGGGATAGCCTACGAGCAGTACTTC.

In its sample, this clone was seen once. The chain joins TRBV5-1 to TRBJ1-4; D gene unclear. This CDR3 contains 16 residues. V was trimmed by 7 bases and J by 0 bases, leaving 16 bases between them. Germline V gene sequence: CDR1 SGHRS, CDR2 YFSETQ. CDR3 coding DNA: TGCGCCAGCGCATACGACTATTCTGCAACTAATGAAAAACTGTTTTTT. This codes for CASAYDYSATNEKLFF. Based on the CDR3 plus reference TRBV5-1 and TRBJ1-4, the full variable domain is KAGVTQTPRYLIKTRGQQVTLSCSPISGHRSVSWYQQTPGQGLQFLFEYFSETQRNKGNFPGRFSGRQFSNSRSEMNVSTLELGDSALYLCASAYDYSATNEKLFFGSGTQLSVL.

The rearrangement links TRBV19 to TRBJ2-7; D unresolved. The V end was cut by 3 bases, the J end by 6 bases, with 12 bases between. Germline assignment: CDR1 LNHDA and CDR2 SQIVND (reference sequence). The length of the CDR3 is 13 residues. The CDR3 DNA follows: TGTGCCAGTAGTATCGGGCGCTTGGGCGAGCAGTACTTC. It specifies CASSIGRLGEQYF.

The V call is TRBV30, the J call TRBJ1-2, with 9 bases that match TRBD1. Per the germline V gene, CDR1 is GTSNPN and CDR2 is SVGIG (reference sequence). V lost 5 bases, J lost 0 bases, and 16 bases stayed unmatched. This CDR3 is 18 amino acids long. In DNA form, the CDR3 reads TGTGCCTGGGGACGGACAGGGGACCTATTAGAGGCTAACTATGGCTACACCTTC. This codes for CAWGRTGDLLEANYGYTF.

This clone appeared once. The rearrangement uses TRBV5-1 and TRBJ1-4, with a tentative D call TRBD1 (5 bases). Trimming removed 5 bases from V and 4 bases from J, with 9 bases in between. Germline values: CDR1 SGHRS, CDR2 YFSETQ. The CDR3 length is 13 residues. CDR3 sequence (DNA): TGCGCCAGCAGTTCAGACAGTAATGAAAAACTGTTTTTT. Amino acid sequence: CASSSDSNEKLFF.

The rearrangement joins TRBV4-1 to TRBJ1-1; D gene unclear. V was clipped by 1 base and J by 1 base, with 7 bases between them. The CDR3 has 14 amino acids. In germline, CDR1 is MGHRA, CDR2 YSYEKL. The CDR3 DNA sequence: TGCGCCAGCAGCCAAGTAGCAGGGAACACTGAAGCTTTCTTT. Its translation: CASSQVAGNTEAFF.

J is TRBJ2-1 and V is TRBV6-1, with D possibly matching TRBD2 (5 bases). The CDR3 totals 14 residues. Germline V gene sequence: CDR1 MNHNS, CDR2 SASEGT. V was pared by 3 bases and J by 8 bases, with 14 bases between. The CDR3 DNA follows: TGTGCCAGCAGTGAGCGGGTCGGATTCGATGAGCAGTTCTTC. Its protein product is CASSERVGFDEQFF.

The rearrangement joins TRBV27 to TRBJ2-2; tentative D call: TRBD2 (5 bases). Trimming stripped 1 base from V and 6 bases from J, with 9 bases between. The CDR3 contains 14 residues. Per the germline V gene, CDR1 is MNHEY and CDR2 is SMNVEV (reference sequence). The CDR3 DNA sequence: TGTGCCAGCAGTTTATTCCGGGATGCCGGGGAGCTGTTTTTT. Amino acid sequence: CASSLFRDAGELFF.

The genes are TRBV5-4 and TRBJ2-1; D may be TRBD1 or TRBD2 (5 bases each). The CDR3 runs to 12 residues. Germline values: CDR1 SGHNT, CDR2 YYREEE (reference sequence). Trimming shortened V by 2 bases and J by 8 bases, and 8 bases separated the two germline ends. CDR3 nucleotide sequence: TGTGCCAGCAGCTTCGAGGGGTATGAGCAGTTCTTC. This gives the protein CASSFEGYEQFF. The full variable domain, with the rest looked up from reference TRBV5-4 and TRBJ2-1, is ETGVTQSPTHLIKTRGQQVTLRCSSQSGHNTVSWYQQALGQGPQFIFQYYREEENGRGNFPPRFSGLQFPNYSSELNVNALELDDSALYLCASSFEGYEQFFGPGTRLTVL.

The chain couples TRBV9 to TRBJ2-1, with D perhaps matching TRBD2 (5 bases). The length of the CDR3 is 12 residues. Trimming removed 0 bases from V and 7 bases from J, with 5 bases in between. The germline CDR1 and CDR2 sequences are SGDLS and YYNGEE. The CDR3 nucleotides read TGTGCCAGCAGCGTAGCGGGGAATGAGCAGTTCTTC. It specifies CASSVAGNEQFF.

This chain uses TRBV10-2 with TRBJ1-1, with no clear D. Germline V gives CDR1 WSHSY, CDR2 SAAADI. The CDR3 length is 12 residues. With 3 bases removed from V and 4 bases from J, the gap between germline ends came to 6 bases. CDR3: CASSEFGTEAFF. CDR3 coding DNA: TGCGCCAGCAGTGAATTTGGCACTGAAGCTTTCTTT.